The 12 T cell receptor beta chains given below trace back to one sample, sequenced in a study of read filtering for tumor transcriptome and immune sequencing. From 300 to 450 ng of RNA, a library with molecular barcoded alpha/delta and beta/gamma adaptors was made. Each CDR3 protein is one row after TCRdb ran MiXCR on the reads. Of about 57,000 distinct CDR3 sequences in the sample, about 15% were seen once. The sample comprised a population of CD138-negative cells sorted from bone marrow. The receptors shown here come from a donor aged 40 or over with multiple myeloma.

This clonotype was recorded many times. The chain has TRBV7-9 and TRBJ1-5, with 8 bases lining up with TRBD1. CDR3 length equals 15 residues. Germline V CDR1 and CDR2: SEHNR, FQNEAQ (reference sequence). V gave up 5 bases and J gave up 7 bases; unmatched junction bases: 10. CDR3 residues: CASSPSTGGEQPQHF. The CDR3, as DNA: TGTGCCAGCAGCCCCTCAACAGGGGGTGAGCAGCCCCAGCATTTT.

The table lists this clonotype with many counts. CDR3 sequence (DNA): TGCAGCGCCCGTCGGGACACTTATAGCAATCAGCCCCAGCATTTT. Encoded protein: CSARRDTYSNQPQHF. J is TRBJ1-5 and V is TRBV29-1; D is perhaps TRBD1 (6 bases). CDR3 length equals 15 residues. Germline V lookup: CDR1 SQVTM, CDR2 ANQGSEA. The V gene lost 7 bases and the J gene lost 0 bases, with 16 bases spanning the gap.

This clonotype was seen repeatedly, ten times or more. This rearrangement joins TRBV7-2 to TRBJ2-7; 7 bases are a match to TRBD1. Per the germline V gene, CDR1 is SGHTA and CDR2 is FQGNSA. The CDR3 has 14 amino acids. The J segment lost 4 bases and the V segment lost 2 bases, leaving 5 bases of the junction unmatched. CDR3 nucleotides: TGTGCCAGCAGCTTATTGCGACAGGGATACGAGCAGTACTTC. Translation gives CASSLLRQGYEQYF.

The CDR3 spells CASSDWGGADTQYF. The CDR3 DNA is TGTGCCAGCAGCGACTGGGGGGGCGCAGATACGCAGTATTTT. This chain joins TRBV7-8 and TRBJ2-3, with a tentative D call TRBD2 (7 bases). V was cut by 5 bases and J by 4 bases, with 13 bases left in between. The CDR3 length is 14 residues. Germline V gene sequence: CDR1 SGHVS, CDR2 FQNEAQ.

This clonotype was counted ten times or more. The gene calls are TRBV5-1 and TRBJ2-2, with D perhaps matching TRBD2 (5 bases). The CDR3 sequence is 14 residues long. Trimming cost V 2 bases and J 6 bases, with 11 bases left between them. Germline loops: CDR1 SGHRS, CDR2 YFSETQ. This CDR3 is CASSFEGDAGELFF. The CDR3 DNA reads as TGCGCCAGCAGCTTCGAGGGAGACGCCGGGGAGCTGTTTTTT.

This clonotype was seen many times. The rearrangement joins TRBV7-3 to TRBJ1-1, with TRBD1 identical over 7 bases. Trimming at V came to 1 base and at J to 11 bases, leaving 7 bases not matched to a gene. CDR3 length: 13 residues. The V gene's germline CDR1 is SGHTA and CDR2 FQGTGA. Here the CDR3 reads CASSLRGDSAAFF. DNA for the CDR3: TGTGCCAGCAGCTTAAGAGGGGACAGTGCCGCTTTCTTT. Variable domain in full (rest from reference TRBV7-3 and TRBJ1-1): GAGVSQTPSNKVTEKGKYVELRCDPISGHTALYWYRQSLGQGPEFLIYFQGTGAADDSGLPNDRFFAVRPEGSVSTLKIQRTERGDSAVYLCASSLRGDSAAFFGQGTRLTVV.

This clonotype was seen many times. The chain combines TRBV2 with TRBJ1-2; TRBD1 is a possible D gene (6 bases). With 6 bases removed from V and 4 bases from J, the gap between germline ends came to 15 bases. Germline values: CDR1 SNHLY, CDR2 FYNNEI. The CDR3 has 14 residues. CDR3 amino acids: CASRGDVDSYGYTF. CDR3 sequence (DNA): TGTGCCAGCAGGGGGGACGTGGACAGCTATGGCTACACCTTC.

This clonotype was picked up many times. The chain is built from TRBV19 and TRBJ1-1; D not certain. Trimming cost V 0 bases and J 4 bases, with 3 bases left between them. Germline V gene sequence: CDR1 LNHDA, CDR2 SQIVND (reference sequence). This CDR3 has 12 residues. CDR3 DNA: TGTGCCAGTAGTATAGAAGGCACTGAAGCTTTCTTT. Its translation is CASSIEGTEAFF. Full variable domain (outside the CDR3, taken from reference TRBV19 and TRBJ1-1): DGGITQSPKYLFRKEGQNVTLSCEQNLNHDAMYWYRQDPGQGLRLIYYSQIVNDFQKGDIAEGYSVSREKKESFPLTVTSAQKNPTAFYLCASSIEGTEAFFGQGTRLTVV.

There are many counts of this clonotype. This chain links TRBV7-2 with TRBJ1-5; possible D gene TRBD1, 5 bases. Germline V gene sequence: CDR1 SGHTA, CDR2 FQGNSA. The CDR3 runs to 14 residues. V lost 5 bases and J lost 3, with 11 bases in between. The CDR3 spells CASSPSGTNQPQHF. In nucleotides, the CDR3 is TGTGCCAGCAGCCCCTCCGGGACCAATCAGCCCCAGCATTTT. Full variable domain (rest looked up from reference TRBV7-2 and TRBJ1-5): GAGVSQSPSNKVTEKGKDVELRCDPISGHTALYWYRQSLGQGLEFLIYFQGNSAPDKSGLPSDRFSAERTGGSVSTLTIQRTQQEDSAVYLCASSPSGTNQPQHFGDGTRLSIL.

This clonotype was counted many times. The chain has TRBV10-3 and TRBJ2-4, with TRBD2 matching over 7 bases. The CDR3 has 14 residues. J lost 1 base, V lost 6 bases, and 3 bases had no gene match. The V gene's germline CDR1 is ENHRY and CDR2 SYGVKD. CDR3 sequence reads: CAISGLVAKNIQYF. CDR3 nucleotide sequence: TGTGCCATCAGCGGACTAGTGGCCAAAAACATTCAGTACTTC.

Regarding this clonotype: A read error may produce the germline difference seen at one junction end. This chain connects TRBV29-1 to TRBJ2-1; the match to TRBD2 covers 8 bases. CDR3 length: 15 amino acids. CDR1 is SQVTM, CDR2 ANQGSEA, per germline. CDR3 in DNA: TGCAGCGCCGCCCCTCGGGAGCGGGGGTATACGGAGCTGTTCTTC. This encodes CSAAPRERGYTELFF.

This clonotype was observed many times. The rearrangement uses TRBV4-2 and TRBJ2-1, with D unclear. The ends were cut back, 6 bases at V and 0 bases at J, with 9 bases in the middle. Germline-derived CDR1 and CDR2 are LGHNA and YNFKEQ. The length of the CDR3 is 14 residues. The DNA for the CDR3 is TGTGCCAGCAGTCCTGGATCCTCCTACAATGAGCAGTTCTTC. Amino acids: CASSPGSSYNEQFF.